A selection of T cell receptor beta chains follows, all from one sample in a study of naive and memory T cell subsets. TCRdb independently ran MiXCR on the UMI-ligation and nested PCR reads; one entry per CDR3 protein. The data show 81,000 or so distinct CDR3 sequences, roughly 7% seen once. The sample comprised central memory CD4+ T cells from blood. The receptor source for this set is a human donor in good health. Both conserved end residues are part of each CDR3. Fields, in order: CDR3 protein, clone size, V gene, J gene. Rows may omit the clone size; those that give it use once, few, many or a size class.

CASSFSLGLVWAQHF,many,TRBV7-2,TRBJ1-5
CAWSAAGASNQPQHF,few,TRBV30,TRBJ1-5
CASSLGGGPGEQYF,many,TRBV7-9,TRBJ2-7
CASSLAGNPVSGNTIYF,-,TRBV7-6,TRBJ1-3
CASSLSGGDTGELFF,many,TRBV6-5,TRBJ2-2
CASSLGDSSYNEQFF,-,TRBV11-3,TRBJ2-1
CSAQQRQGSEAFF,many,TRBV20-1,TRBJ1-1
CASSLPSGANVLTF,few,TRBV7-3,TRBJ2-6
CSASGLAGGGTQYF,-,TRBV20-1,TRBJ2-3
CAISEPGQGIQETQYF,many,TRBV10-3,TRBJ2-5
CASSQGYQPQHF,few,TRBV6-6,TRBJ1-5
CAWSERHRGDTQYF,-,TRBV30,TRBJ2-3
CASSSQGGASYEQYF,many,TRBV7-2,TRBJ2-7
CSVDRSYGYTF,-,TRBV29-1,TRBJ1-2
CASSLTSGANVLTF,medium-sized,TRBV11-2,TRBJ2-6
CASSQHQQPNTQYF,many,TRBV11-3,TRBJ2-3
CASSLLAGSQETQYF,-,TRBV7-7,TRBJ2-5
CATSEPPRDTQYF,many,TRBV24-1,TRBJ2-3